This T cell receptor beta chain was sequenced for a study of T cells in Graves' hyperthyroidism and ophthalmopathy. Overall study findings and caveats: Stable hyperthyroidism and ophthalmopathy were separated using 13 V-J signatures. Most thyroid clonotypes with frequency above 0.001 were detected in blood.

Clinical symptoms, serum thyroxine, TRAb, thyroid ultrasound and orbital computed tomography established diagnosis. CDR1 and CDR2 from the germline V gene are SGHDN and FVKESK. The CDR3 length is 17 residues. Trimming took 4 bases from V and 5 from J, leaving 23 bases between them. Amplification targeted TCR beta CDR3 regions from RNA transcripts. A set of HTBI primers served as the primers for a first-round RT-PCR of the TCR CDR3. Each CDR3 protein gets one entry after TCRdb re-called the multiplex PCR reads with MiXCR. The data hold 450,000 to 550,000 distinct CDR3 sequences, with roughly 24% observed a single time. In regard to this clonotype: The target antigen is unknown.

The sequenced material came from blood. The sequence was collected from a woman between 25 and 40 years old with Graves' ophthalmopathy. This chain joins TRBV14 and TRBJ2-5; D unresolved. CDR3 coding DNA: TGTGCCAGCAGCCGCTACATCGAGGCTCTCGGTGGGGAGACCCAGTACTTC. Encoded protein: CASSRYIEALGGETQYF.